One and the same sample provided the 26 T cell receptor beta chains below, sequenced in a study of T-cell reconstitution after alpha-beta-depleted transplantation in children. Library preparation (for TCRbeta) was performed with unique molecular identifiers. TCRdb reprocessed the PCR reads with MiXCR, giving one entry per CDR3 protein. The table shows over 300,000 distinct CDR3 sequences, with 10% occurring only once. This specimen consisted of PBMCs from the stem cell graft donor, obtained from the stem cell graft. Source of these receptors: a human donor who donated a stem cell graft to a child with acute lymphoblastic leukemia.

With respect to this clonotype: Germline and junction disagree at one end, which may indicate a read error. The chain joins TRBV11-1 to TRBJ1-5; a weak D match, TRBD1 (5 bases). CDR3 size: 16 residues. CDR1 is SGHAT and CDR2 is FQDESV in the germline V gene (reference sequence). This CDR3 reads CASRATDNQSNRPQHF. CDR3 in DNA: TGTGCCAGCAGGGCAACGGACAACCAAAGCAATCGGCCCCAGCATTTT.

A few counts support this clonotype. The V call is TRBV3-1, the J call TRBJ2-7; 7 bases map to TRBD1. There are 14 residues in the CDR3. V lost 4 bases and J lost 2; bases outside the gene matches: 5. The V gene's germline CDR1 is LGHDT and CDR2 YNNKEL (reference sequence). CDR3 region: CASSLGTDPYEQYF. CDR3 in DNA: TGTGCCAGCAGCCTCGGGACAGACCCCTACGAGCAGTACTTC.

This clonotype occurred a few times. The chain recombines TRBV15 with TRBJ1-1; tentatively, D is TRBD1 (5 bases). The CDR3 is 13 residues long. The V gene lost 9 bases and the J gene lost 1 base, with 12 bases spanning the gap. Germline CDR1 is LNHNV and CDR2 is YYDKDF (reference sequence). The CDR3 sequence is CATGTGTNTEAFF. The CDR3, as DNA: TGTGCCACTGGAACGGGGACGAACACTGAAGCTTTCTTT.

This clonotype was counted between two and nine times. The V call is TRBV11-2, the J call TRBJ2-1, with 10 bases fitting TRBD2. Germline CDR1 is SGHAT and CDR2 is FQNNGV. Trimming at V came to 5 bases and at J to 5 bases, leaving 9 bases not matched to a gene. The CDR3 extends over 16 amino acids. CDR3: CASSINGLADHNEQFF. The CDR3 nucleotides read TGTGCCAGCAGCATCAACGGACTAGCGGACCACAATGAGCAGTTCTTC.

The chain has TRBV19 and TRBJ1-1; D is unclear. The V end lost 3 bases, the J end lost 1 base, and 6 bases lay between the germline ends. This CDR3 region has 13 residues. The germline V gene has CDR1 LNHDA and CDR2 SQIVND (reference sequence). CDR3 DNA sequence: TGTGCCAGTAGTATTGTCCAGAACACTGAAGCTTTCTTT. Its protein product is CASSIVQNTEAFF.

A few counts support this clonotype. The CDR3 loop is CASIDSGIAYEQYF. The CDR3 DNA reads TGTGCCAGCATCGATAGCGGGATTGCCTACGAGCAGTACTTC. J is TRBJ2-7 and V is TRBV28; 8 bases match TRBD2. The CDR3 consists of 14 residues. The germline V gene has CDR1 MDHEN and CDR2 SYDVKM. The junction had 7 bases not matched to a gene; V was cut back by 7 bases and J by 2 bases.

This sequence joins TRBV6-2 or TRBV6-3 and TRBJ1-3, with 7 bases fitting TRBD1. The CDR3 extends over 15 amino acids. V was pared by 6 bases and J by 1 base, with 6 bases of the junction left unmatched. The germline gives CDR1 MNHEY, CDR2 SVGEGT. CDR3: CASRGQLVSGNTIYF. The CDR3, as DNA: TGTGCCAGCAGGGGACAGCTGGTTTCTGGAAACACCATATATTTT.

This clonotype was detected only a few times. The J gene is TRBJ2-1, the V gene TRBV20-1; possible D gene TRBD1, 5 bases. V lost 5 bases and J lost 6, with 20 bases in between. The CDR3 extends over 15 amino acids. Germline V gene lookup returns CDR1 DFQATT and CDR2 SNEGSKA (reference sequence). The DNA for the CDR3 is TGCAGTGCTGGGGCGCCCGACAGAACAAGCAATGAGCAGTTCTTC. Translated: CSAGAPDRTSNEQFF.

This clonotype was counted between two and nine times. This chain connects TRBV7-9 to TRBJ2-7; tentative D call: TRBD1 (5 bases). Germline CDR1 reads SEHNR; CDR2 reads FQNEAQ (reference sequence). The ends were cut back, 11 bases at V and 0 bases at J, with 14 bases in the middle. The CDR3 totals 13 residues. Here the CDR3 reads CASLSDSSYEQYF. The DNA for the CDR3 is TGTGCCTCTCTGAGCGACAGCTCCTACGAGCAGTACTTC.

The chain couples TRBV7-6 to TRBJ2-7; TRBD1 matches at 9 bases. Germline CDR1 SGHVS, CDR2 FNYEAQ. V shed 5 bases, J shed 5 bases, and the junction held 7 bases outside the gene matches. This CDR3 is built from 14 residues. CDR3 sequence reads: CASSRGQGSHEQYF. CDR3 DNA: TGTGCCAGCAGCAGGGGACAGGGAAGCCACGAGCAGTACTTC.

This clonotype was seen a handful of times. J is TRBJ2-1 and V is TRBV5-6, with D maybe TRBD2 (5 bases). Trimming cost V 3 bases and J 8 bases, with 12 bases left between them. The CDR3 is 13 residues long. Looked up from germline, CDR1 is SGHDT and CDR2 is YYEEEE. CDR3 residues: CASSWGSGYEQFF. CDR3 nucleotides: TGTGCCAGCAGCTGGGGATCGGGATATGAGCAGTTCTTC.

This clonotype was recorded a few times. The chain uses TRBV6-2 or TRBV6-3 and TRBJ2-7; 12 bases match TRBD2. V gave up 9 bases and J gave up 4 bases; unmatched junction bases: 4. The length of the CDR3 is 13 residues. Looked up from germline, CDR1 is MNHEY and CDR2 is SVGEGT. CDR3 DNA sequence: TGTGCCAGTCTACTAGCGGGGGGATACGAGCAGTACTTC. This codes for CASLLAGGYEQYF.

There are a few counts of this clonotype. The chain uses TRBV19 and TRBJ2-1; D is unresolved. The CDR3 has 11 amino acids. Trimming removed 3 bases at V and 6 bases at J, with 3 bases between. Germline V lookup: CDR1 LNHDA, CDR2 SQIVND (reference sequence). CDR3 DNA sequence: TGTGCCAGTAGTATGAGCAATGAGCAGTTCTTC. Amino acid sequence: CASSMSNEQFF. The full variable domain, rest sourced from reference TRBV19 and TRBJ2-1, is DGGITQSPKYLFRKEGQNVTLSCEQNLNHDAMYWYRQDPGQGLRLIYYSQIVNDFQKGDIAEGYSVSREKKESFPLTVTSAQKNPTAFYLCASSMSNEQFFGPGTRLTVL.

V usage is TRBV29-1 and J usage is TRBJ2-4; TRBD2 might be the D (6 bases). Trimming took off 5 bases at V and 6 bases at J, with 14 bases between the two ends. CDR1 SQVTM and CDR2 ANQGSEA come from the germline V gene. This CDR3 contains 13 residues. The CDR3 spells CSVKGRTINIQYF. CDR3 DNA: TGCAGCGTTAAGGGCAGGACTATAAACATTCAGTACTTC.

The rearrangement links TRBV4-2 to TRBJ1-5, with TRBD1 identical over 9 bases. Germline values: CDR1 LGHNA, CDR2 YNFKEQ. Losses at the gene ends were 3 bases for V and 0 bases for J; bases not matched to a gene: 3. The CDR3 has 16 residues. The CDR3 coding sequence is TGTGCCAGCAGCCAGGACAGGGGTAATAGCAATCAGCCCCAGCATTTT. Translated: CASSQDRGNSNQPQHF.

The chain recombines TRBV27 with TRBJ2-1; 8 positions agree with TRBD2. V gave up 4 bases and J gave up 3 bases; unmatched junction bases: 8. CDR3 length: 16 amino acids. Germline CDR1 and CDR2: MNHEY and SMNVEV (reference sequence). The CDR3 reads CASSSITSGNYNEQFF. In DNA, the CDR3 is TGTGCCAGCAGTTCAATCACTAGCGGAAACTACAATGAGCAGTTCTTC.

The sample holds a few counts of this clonotype. The chain joins TRBV27 to TRBJ1-2; a possible D gene is TRBD1 (5 bases). V was cut by 3 bases and J by 6 bases, with 14 bases left in between. CDR1 MNHEY and CDR2 SMNVEV come from the germline V gene (reference sequence). The CDR3 extends over 14 amino acids. The CDR3 here is CASSFGGVANGYTF. The CDR3 DNA sequence: TGTGCCAGCAGTTTTGGGGGGGTTGCCAATGGCTACACCTTC.

This clonotype has a handful of counts. V and J are TRBV20-1 and TRBJ2-7; 7 bases map to TRBD1. V gave up 1 base and J gave up 4 bases; unmatched junction bases: 10. Germline assignment: CDR1 DFQATT and CDR2 SNEGSKA (reference sequence). CDR3 length: 15 residues. The DNA for the CDR3 is TGCAGTGCTAGAGTCGTAGGGACAGTCGGTTACGAGCAGTACTTC. Protein product: CSARVVGTVGYEQYF.

This clonotype was seen only a few times. The chain is built from TRBV7-2 and TRBJ2-2; the match to TRBD2 covers 7 bases. CDR3 size: 17 residues. Losses at the gene ends were 1 base for V and 2 bases for J; bases not matched to a gene: 7. From germline, CDR1 is SGHTA and CDR2 FQGNSA. The CDR3: CASSLGAASGNTGELFF. The CDR3 coding sequence is TGTGCCAGCAGCTTAGGTGCGGCTAGCGGAAACACCGGGGAGCTGTTTTTT.

The J gene is TRBJ1-2, the V gene TRBV7-6; D is uncertain. There are 15 residues in the CDR3. Per the germline V gene, CDR1 is SGHVS and CDR2 is FNYEAQ. The ends were cut back, 1 base at V and 0 bases at J, with 9 bases in the middle. The CDR3 coding sequence is TGTGCCAGCAGCTTAGTGGCAGATGCTAACTATGGCTACACCTTC. Translating gives CASSLVADANYGYTF. Using reference TRBV7-6 and TRBJ1-2 for the parts outside the CDR3, the full variable domain is GAGVSQSPRYKVTKRGQDVALRCDPISGHVSLYWYRQALGQGPEFLTYFNYEAQQDKSGLPNDRFSAERPEGSISTLTIQRTEQRDSAMYRCASSLVADANYGYTFGSGTRLTVV.

This clonotype was seen at least ten times. V usage is TRBV20-1 and J usage is TRBJ2-7, with 8 bases that match TRBD2. Per the germline V gene, CDR1 is DFQATT and CDR2 is SNEGSKA (reference sequence). V gave up 6 bases and J gave up 6 bases; unmatched junction bases: 13. The CDR3 consists of 14 residues. Written as DNA, the CDR3 is TGCAGTGCCCCAATCCCGGGACTAGTAAGCGAGCAGTACTTC. The encoded protein is CSAPIPGLVSEQYF.

This clonotype showed up many times. CDR3 loop: CASSQVGITEAFF. CDR3 bases: TGTGCCAGCAGCCAGGTGGGAATCACTGAAGCTTTCTTT. The chain recombines TRBV4-2 with TRBJ1-1, with D unresolved. CDR1 is LGHNA, CDR2 YNFKEQ, per germline. The CDR3 is 13 residues long. V lost 3 bases and J 4 bases, leaving 9 bases between the germline ends.

The V and J genes are TRBV4-1 and TRBJ2-1; the match to TRBD2 covers 12 bases. CDR3 size: 15 residues. Germline V CDR1 and CDR2: MGHRA, YSYEKL. The trim removed 5 bases at V and 10 bases at J, leaving 9 bases unmatched. The chain's CDR3 is CASSFGLAGSWEQFF. The CDR3 coding sequence is TGCGCCAGCAGCTTCGGACTAGCGGGAAGTTGGGAGCAGTTCTTC.

This clonotype came up many times. The chain combines TRBV29-1 with TRBJ1-2, with D perhaps TRBD1 (5 bases). Germline-derived CDR1 and CDR2 are SQVTM and ANQGSEA. V lost 4 bases to trimming and J lost 6 bases, with 15 bases between them. This CDR3 comprises 13 residues. CDR3 in DNA: TGCAGCGTTGTTGGGGGGTCAGGCGATGGCTACACCTTC. Protein: CSVVGGSGDGYTF.

J is TRBJ2-2 and V is TRBV24-1, with D unclear. Trimming shortened V by 3 bases and J by 0 bases, and 10 bases separated the two germline ends. Germline V gene lookup returns CDR1 KGHDR and CDR2 SFDVKD. The CDR3 runs 16 residues. The CDR3, as DNA: TGTGCCACCAGTGATCCCCGTGGGTCGAACACCGGGGAGCTGTTTTTT. Translated, it gives CATSDPRGSNTGELFF.

This clonotype was counted only a few times. The chain's CDR3 is CASSLDGGSQYF. Written as DNA, the CDR3 is TGTGCCAGCAGCTTAGACGGCGGGAGCCAATATTTT. The chain uses TRBV7-6 and TRBJ2-3; TRBD2 agrees at 7 bases. Losses at the gene ends were 1 base for V and 15 bases for J; bases not matched to a gene: 7. Germline CDR1 and CDR2: SGHVS and FNYEAQ. This CDR3 is built from 12 residues.